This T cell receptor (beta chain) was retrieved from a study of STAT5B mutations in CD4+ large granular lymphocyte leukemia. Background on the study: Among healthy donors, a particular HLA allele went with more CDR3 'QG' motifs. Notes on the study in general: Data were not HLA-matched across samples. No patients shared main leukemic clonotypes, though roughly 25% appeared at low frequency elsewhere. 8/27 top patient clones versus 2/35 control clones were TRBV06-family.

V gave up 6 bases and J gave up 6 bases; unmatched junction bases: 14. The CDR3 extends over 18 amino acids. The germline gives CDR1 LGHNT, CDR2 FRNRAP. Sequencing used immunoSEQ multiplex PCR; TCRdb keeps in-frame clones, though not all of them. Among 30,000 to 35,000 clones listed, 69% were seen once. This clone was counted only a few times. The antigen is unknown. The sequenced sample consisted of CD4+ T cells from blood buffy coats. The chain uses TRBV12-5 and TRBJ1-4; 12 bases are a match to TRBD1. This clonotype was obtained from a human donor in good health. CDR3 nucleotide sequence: TGTGCTAGTGGACGCGGGACAGGGGGCTCGGGGTTGGATGAAAAACTGTTTTTT. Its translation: CASGRGTGGSGLDEKLFF. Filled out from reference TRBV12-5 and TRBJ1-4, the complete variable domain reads DARVTQTPRHKVTEMGQEVTMRCQPILGHNTVFWYRQTMMQGLELLAYFRNRAPLDDSGMPKDRFSAEMPDATLATLKIQPSEPRDSAVYFCASGRGTGGSGLDEKLFFGSGTQLSVL.